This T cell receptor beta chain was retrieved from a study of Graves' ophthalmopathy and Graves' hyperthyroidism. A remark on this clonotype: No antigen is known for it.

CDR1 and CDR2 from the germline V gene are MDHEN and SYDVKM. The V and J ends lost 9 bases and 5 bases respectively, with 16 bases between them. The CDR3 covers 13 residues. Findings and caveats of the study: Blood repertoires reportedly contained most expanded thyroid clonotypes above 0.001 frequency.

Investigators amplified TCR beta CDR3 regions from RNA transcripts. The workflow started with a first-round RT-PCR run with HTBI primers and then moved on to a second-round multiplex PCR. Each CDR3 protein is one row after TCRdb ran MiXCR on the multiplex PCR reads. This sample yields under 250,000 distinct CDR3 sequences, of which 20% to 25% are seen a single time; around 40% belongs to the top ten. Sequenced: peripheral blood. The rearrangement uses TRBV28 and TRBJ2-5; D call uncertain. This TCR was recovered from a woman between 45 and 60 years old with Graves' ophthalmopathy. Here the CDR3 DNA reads TGTGCCAGTAGTCCCCGCAGGTGGGAGACCCAGTACTTC. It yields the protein CASSPRRWETQYF.